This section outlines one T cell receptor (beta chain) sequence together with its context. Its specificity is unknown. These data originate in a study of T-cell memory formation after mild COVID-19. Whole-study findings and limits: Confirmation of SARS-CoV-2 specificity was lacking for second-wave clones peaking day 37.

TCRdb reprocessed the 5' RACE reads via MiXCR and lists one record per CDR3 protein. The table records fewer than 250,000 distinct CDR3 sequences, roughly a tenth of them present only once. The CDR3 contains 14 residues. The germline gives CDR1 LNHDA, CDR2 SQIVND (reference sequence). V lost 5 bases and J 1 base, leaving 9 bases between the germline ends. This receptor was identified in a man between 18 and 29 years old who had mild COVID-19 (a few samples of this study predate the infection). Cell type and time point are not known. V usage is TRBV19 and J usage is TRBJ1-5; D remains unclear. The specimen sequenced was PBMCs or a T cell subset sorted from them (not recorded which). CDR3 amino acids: CASSVGMSNQPQHF. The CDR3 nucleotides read TGTGCCAGTAGTGTAGGTATGAGCAATCAGCCCCAGCATTTT.